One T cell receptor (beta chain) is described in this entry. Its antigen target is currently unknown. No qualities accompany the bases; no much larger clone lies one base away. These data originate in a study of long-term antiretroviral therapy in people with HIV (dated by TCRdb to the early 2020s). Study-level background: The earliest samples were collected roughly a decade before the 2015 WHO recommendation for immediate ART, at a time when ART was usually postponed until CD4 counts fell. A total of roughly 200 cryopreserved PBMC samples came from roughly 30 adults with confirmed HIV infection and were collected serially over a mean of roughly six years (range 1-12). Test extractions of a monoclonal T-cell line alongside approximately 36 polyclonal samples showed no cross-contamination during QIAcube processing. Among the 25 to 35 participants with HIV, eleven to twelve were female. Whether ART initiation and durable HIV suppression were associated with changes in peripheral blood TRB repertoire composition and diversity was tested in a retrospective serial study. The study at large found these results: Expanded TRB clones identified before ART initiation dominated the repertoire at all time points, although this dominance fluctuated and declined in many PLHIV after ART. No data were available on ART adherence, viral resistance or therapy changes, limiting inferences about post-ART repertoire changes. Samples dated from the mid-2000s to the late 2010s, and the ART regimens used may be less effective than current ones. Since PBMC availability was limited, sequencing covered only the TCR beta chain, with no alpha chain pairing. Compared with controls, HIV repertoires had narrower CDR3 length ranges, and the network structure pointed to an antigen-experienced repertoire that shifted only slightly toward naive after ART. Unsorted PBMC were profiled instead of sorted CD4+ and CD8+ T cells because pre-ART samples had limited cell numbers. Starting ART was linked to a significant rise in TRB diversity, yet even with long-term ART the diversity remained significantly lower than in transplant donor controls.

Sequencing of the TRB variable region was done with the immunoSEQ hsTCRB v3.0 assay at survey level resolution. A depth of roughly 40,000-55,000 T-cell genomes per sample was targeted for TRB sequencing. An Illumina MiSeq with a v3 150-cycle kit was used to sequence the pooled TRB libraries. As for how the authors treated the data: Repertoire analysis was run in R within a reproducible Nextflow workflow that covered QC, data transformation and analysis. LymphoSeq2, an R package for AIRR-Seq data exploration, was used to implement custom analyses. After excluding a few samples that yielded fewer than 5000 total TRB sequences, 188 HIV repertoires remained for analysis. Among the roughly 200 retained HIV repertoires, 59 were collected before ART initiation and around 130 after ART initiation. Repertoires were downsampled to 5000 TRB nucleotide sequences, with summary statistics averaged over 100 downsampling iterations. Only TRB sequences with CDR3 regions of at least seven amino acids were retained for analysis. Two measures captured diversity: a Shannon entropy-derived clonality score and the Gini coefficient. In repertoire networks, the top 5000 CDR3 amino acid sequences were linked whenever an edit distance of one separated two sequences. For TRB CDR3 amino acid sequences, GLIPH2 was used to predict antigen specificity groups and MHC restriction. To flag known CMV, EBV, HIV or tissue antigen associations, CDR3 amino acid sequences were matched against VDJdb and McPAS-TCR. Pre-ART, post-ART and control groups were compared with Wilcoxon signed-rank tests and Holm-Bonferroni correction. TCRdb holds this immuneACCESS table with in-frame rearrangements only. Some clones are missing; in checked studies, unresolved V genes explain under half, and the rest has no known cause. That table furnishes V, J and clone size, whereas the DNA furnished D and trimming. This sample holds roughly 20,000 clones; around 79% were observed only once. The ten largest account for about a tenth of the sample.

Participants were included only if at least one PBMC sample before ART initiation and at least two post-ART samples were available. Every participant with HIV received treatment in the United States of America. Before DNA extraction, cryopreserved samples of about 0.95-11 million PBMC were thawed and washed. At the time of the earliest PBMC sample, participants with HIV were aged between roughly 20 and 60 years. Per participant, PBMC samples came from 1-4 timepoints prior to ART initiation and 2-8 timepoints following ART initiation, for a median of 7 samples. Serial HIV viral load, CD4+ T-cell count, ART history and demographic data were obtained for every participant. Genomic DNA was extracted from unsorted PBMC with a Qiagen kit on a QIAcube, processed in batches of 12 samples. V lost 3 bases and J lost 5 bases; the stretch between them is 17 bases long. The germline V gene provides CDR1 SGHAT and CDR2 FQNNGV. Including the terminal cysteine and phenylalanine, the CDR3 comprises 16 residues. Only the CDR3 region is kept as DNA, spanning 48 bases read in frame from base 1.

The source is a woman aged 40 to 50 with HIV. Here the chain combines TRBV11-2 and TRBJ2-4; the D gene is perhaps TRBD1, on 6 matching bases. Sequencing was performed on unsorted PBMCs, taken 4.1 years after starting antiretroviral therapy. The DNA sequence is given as TGTGCCAGCAGCTTTCTCGCCACAGGGCGCGAAAACATTCAGTACTTC. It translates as CASSFLATGRENIQYF.